This T cell receptor beta chain came from a study of spatial heterogeneity in lung cancer. The time point is: sample taken at primary tumor resection. This clonotype was counted at least ten times. In TCRdb, the 5' RACE reads were re-called with MiXCR into one record per CDR3 protein. The repertoire holds just over 75,000 distinct CDR3 sequences, with about 7.8% as singletons. The V end lost 10 bases, the J end lost 0 bases, and 13 bases lay between the germline ends. Germline loops: CDR1 SEHNR, CDR2 FQNEAQ (reference sequence). The CDR3 covers 15 residues. This chain uses TRBV7-9 with TRBJ2-6; tentative D call: TRBD2 (6 bases). This receptor was identified in a male donor with early-stage non-small cell lung cancer. This specimen consisted of PBMCs, obtained at surgery. The CDR3 here is CATAAGSSGANVLTF. The CDR3 coding sequence is TGTGCCACCGCCGCCGGGAGCTCTGGGGCCAACGTCCTGACTTTC.